Below, 4 T cell receptor beta chains from the same sample are listed, as sequenced in a study of ipilimumab plus nivolumab after autologous stem cell transplantation. TCRdb's copy holds only in-frame clones and misses some; the assay was immunoSEQ multiplex PCR. There are some 46,000 clones in the sample; more than 70% occur only once, and about 0.88% lies in the top ten. Sample: PBMCs, taken in a trial of ipilimumab plus nivolumab as post-transplant consolidation. These receptors all stem from a male donor with multiple myeloma.

The chain combines TRBV30 with TRBJ1-3; TRBD1 matches 8 bases. This CDR3 region has 15 residues. The germline V gene has CDR1 GTSNPN and CDR2 SVGIG (reference sequence). The V and J ends lost 4 bases and 0 bases, in that order; junction bases with no gene match: 5. CDR3 residues: CAWTQGASSGNTIYF. DNA of the CDR3: TGTGCCTGGACCCAGGGGGCTAGCTCTGGAAACACCATATATTTT.

The rearrangement joins TRBV19 to TRBJ1-6; 8 positions match TRBD1. Trimming at V came to 7 bases and at J to 7 bases, leaving 9 bases not matched to a gene. This CDR3 comprises 15 residues. Germline loops: CDR1 LNHDA, CDR2 SQIVND (reference sequence). In DNA, the CDR3 is TGTGCCAGTACCCCAGGGGACAGGACCAATTCACCCCTCCACTTT. Residues: CASTPGDRTNSPLHF.

The chain links TRBV18 to TRBJ1-3; D ambiguous. Germline CDR1 reads KGHSH; CDR2 reads LQKENI. The V end lost 0 bases, the J end lost 0 bases, and 6 bases lay between the germline ends. This CDR3 contains 15 residues. The CDR3 DNA sequence: TGTGCCAGCTCACCACCCCACGTCTCTGGAAACACCATATATTTT. Protein product: CASSPPHVSGNTIYF.

The rearrangement uses TRBV9 and TRBJ2-6; D gene ambiguous. This CDR3 has 15 amino acids. The germline V gene has CDR1 SGDLS and CDR2 YYNGEE. The ends were cut back, 3 bases at V and 0 bases at J, with 7 bases in the middle. Written as DNA, the CDR3 is TGTGCCAGCAGCGGATGGCACTCTGGGGCCAACGTCCTGACTTTC. It translates to CASSGWHSGANVLTF.